A selection of T cell receptor beta chains follows, all from one sample in a study of cytomegalovirus exposure and HLA in healthy donors. The repertoire was sequenced with immunoSEQ multiplex PCR; TCRdb's copy has only in-frame clones and lacks some. The profile covers over 150,000 clones, with around 80% appearing a single time and 4.3% taken by the ten largest. Sequenced sample: PBMCs. Source of these receptors: a man in his forties or fifties in good health and CMV-seronegative. The CDR3 runs from the conserved cysteine through the conserved F or W. The D gene is left open where the match is weak. Clone size, where shown, is once, few, many, or a class for clones that have expanded.

d_call	v_call	j_call	clone_size	cdr3_nt	cdr3_aa
.	TRBV28	TRBJ2-1	.	TGTGCCAGCAGTTGGGCCGTATACAATGAGCAGTTCTTC	CASSWAVYNEQFF
.	TRBV18	TRBJ1-1	.	TGTGCCAGCTCACCAATTGGAGAATCTGAAGCTTTCTTT	CASSPIGESEAFF
.	TRBV2	TRBJ1-1	.	TGTGCCAGTCAGGGAAACACTGAAGCTTTCTTT	CASQGNTEAFF
TRBD1	TRBV6-5	TRBJ2-7	.	TGTGCCAGCAGTCGACAGGGGGCGCGTGGCGAGCAGTACTTC	CASSRQGARGEQYF
TRBD1	TRBV6-5	TRBJ1-1	once	TGTGCCAGCAGCCTTACAGGGGCTGAAGCTTTCTTT	CASSLTGAEAFF
TRBD2	TRBV11-2	TRBJ2-7	few	TGTGCCAGCAGCTTGGGTACTAGCGGCTCCTACGAGCAGTACTTC	CASSLGTSGSYEQYF
TRBD2	TRBV5-1	TRBJ2-5	.	TGCGCCAGCAGCTTGGCCGGGACTAGCGGGGGTCAAGAGACCCAGTACTTC	CASSLAGTSGGQETQYF
TRBD1	TRBV6-1	TRBJ2-7	.	TGTGCCAGCAGGGCCGGGACAGGGGGCTACGAGCAGTACTTC	CASRAGTGGYEQYF
.	TRBV15	TRBJ1-1	.	TGTGCCACCAGCAGCTTCCTACAGGGCCCGAACACTGAAGCTTTCTTT	CATSSFLQGPNTEAFF
.	TRBV2	TRBJ1-3	.	TGTGCCAGCTCCAATGCGGGCGGTAATGGAAACACCATATATTTT	CASSNAGGNGNTIYF
.	TRBV27	TRBJ1-5	.	TGTGCCAGCCGCGCCGGGTTTTTAAGCAATCAGCCCCAGCATTTT	CASRAGFLSNQPQHF
TRBD1	TRBV9	TRBJ2-1	.	TGTGCCAGCAGCTCTTCCCGAGACAGGGCCGATCAGGATGAGCAGTTCTTC	CASSSSRDRADQDEQFF
.	TRBV27	TRBJ2-3	.	TGTGCCAGCAGTTTCCTCGCGACTCTGCCCGATACGCAGTATTTT	CASSFLATLPDTQYF
.	TRBV6-5	TRBJ2-7	.	TGTGCCAGCAGTTACACGTCGGACTCCTACGAGCAGTACTTC	CASSYTSDSYEQYF
.	TRBV10-3	TRBJ2-3	.	TGTGCCATCAGTCTGACTGGGGATACGCAGTATTTT	CAISLTGDTQYF
.	TRBV6-5	TRBJ2-1	.	TGTGCCAGCAGTTACATCCGGGGGGCCGACAATGAGCAGTTCTTC	CASSYIRGADNEQFF
TRBD1	TRBV19	TRBJ2-1	.	TGTGCCAGTACTAAAGGGGGCGAGCAGTTCTTC	CASTKGGEQFF
.	TRBV4-2	TRBJ2-5	.	TGTGCCAGCAGCAGAACTTTGACTACTGTGGAGACCCAGTACTTC	CASSRTLTTVETQYF
.	TRBV9	TRBJ1-1	few	TGTGCCAGCAGCGTGGGGCGGAACACTGAAGCTTTCTTT	CASSVGRNTEAFF
.	TRBV11-2	TRBJ2-7	.	TGTGCCAGCAGCTCCTTCGTGAGGAGGGGACCTTACGAGCAGTACTTC	CASSSFVRRGPYEQYF
TRBD1	TRBV9	TRBJ2-5	.	TGTGCCAGCAGCGTTGCCCCGGGACAGGGACAAGAGACCCAGTACTTC	CASSVAPGQGQETQYF
TRBD1	TRBV10-2	TRBJ2-5	once	TGCGCCAGCAGTGATGGGCCAGGGGGCATCGAGACCCAGTACTTC	CASSDGPGGIETQYF
TRBD1	TRBV30	TRBJ2-5	.	TGTGCCTGGAACTTGGACAGGAGAGAGACCCAGTACTTC	CAWNLDRRETQYF
.	TRBV6-5	TRBJ2-7	.	TGTGCCAGCAGTTACACAGAAAGCTCCTACGAGCAGTACTTC	CASSYTESSYEQYF
TRBD1	TRBV9	TRBJ1-1	.	TGTGCCAGCAGCGAGGGGGCAGTGGATGAAGCTTTCTTT	CASSEGAVDEAFF
TRBD2	TRBV4-1	TRBJ2-1	.	TGCGCCAGCAGCCAAGGAGATGAACTAGCGGGGGGGAGCGGTGAGCAGTTCTTC	CASSQGDELAGGSGEQFF
TRBD1	TRBV9	TRBJ1-4	once	TGTGCCAGCAGCGAGGGGGCAGGAGCTAATGAAAAACTGTTTTTT	CASSEGAGANEKLFF
TRBD1	TRBV6-6	TRBJ2-4	.	TGTGCCAGCAGTTACTCTCCACAGGGGAAAAACATTCAGTACTTC	CASSYSPQGKNIQYF